This TCR beta chain was identified in a study of T cell changes during pregnancy in multiple sclerosis. V was pared by 3 bases and J by 3 bases, with 11 bases between. Germline V lookup: CDR1 SGHTA, CDR2 FQGTGA. The CDR3 extends over 14 amino acids. This table comes from immunoSEQ multiplex PCR, and its TCRdb copy is limited to in-frame clones, with some not included. The sample holds about 80,000 clones, about 91% seen once. Specimen: peripheral blood, collected before pregnancy. The TCR was taken from a female donor with multiple sclerosis, enrolled in a pregnancy study. This rearrangement joins TRBV7-3 to TRBJ1-1; D not resolved. The CDR3 loop reads CASSLEGWDTEAFF. The CDR3 nucleotides read TGTGCCAGCAGCTTGGAGGGTTGGGACACTGAAGCTTTCTTT.